This T cell receptor (beta chain) was profiled in a study of cytomegalovirus exposure and HLA in healthy donors. Study-wide points: Among TCR beta chains of equal frequency, HLA-associated ones were more clonally expanded in a later analysis. What a later analysis reportedly showed was that an Asian-associated ancestry cluster had fewer N-insertions than the roughly 670-donor mean. Altogether, about 160 TCR beta chains were recorded as cytomegalovirus-associated.

This clone was seen once. The target antigen is unknown. This PCR relied on a set of 60 Vbeta primers and 13 Jbeta primers. Here immunoSEQ multiplex PCR was the method, and the copy in TCRdb shows in-frame clones only, minus some. The sample has more than 80,000 clones, about four fifths seen once. After removal of 4 bases from V and 3 bases from J, the junction contained 11 bases not matched to a gene. The CDR3 totals 16 residues. Germline CDR1 and CDR2: SGHRS and YFSETQ. This clonotype was sampled from a female donor in good health and CMV-seropositive. Specimen: PBMCs. This chain links TRBV5-1 with TRBJ2-7; 9 bases match TRBD2. As DNA, the CDR3 is TGCGCCAGCAGCCCTTACGGGACTAGCAGCTACTACGAGCAGTACTTC. Translated, it gives CASSPYGTSSYYEQYF.